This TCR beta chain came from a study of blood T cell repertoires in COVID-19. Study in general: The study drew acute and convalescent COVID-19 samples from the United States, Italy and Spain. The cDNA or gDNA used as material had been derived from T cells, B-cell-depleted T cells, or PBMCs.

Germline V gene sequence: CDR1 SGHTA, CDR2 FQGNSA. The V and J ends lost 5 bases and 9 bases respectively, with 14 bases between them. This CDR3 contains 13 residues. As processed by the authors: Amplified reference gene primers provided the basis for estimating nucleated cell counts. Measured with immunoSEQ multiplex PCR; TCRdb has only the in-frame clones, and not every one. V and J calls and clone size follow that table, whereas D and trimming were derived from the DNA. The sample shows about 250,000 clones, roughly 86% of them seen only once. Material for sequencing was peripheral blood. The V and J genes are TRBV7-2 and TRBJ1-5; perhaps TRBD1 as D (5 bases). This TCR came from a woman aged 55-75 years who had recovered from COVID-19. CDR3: CASSPRDIAPQHF. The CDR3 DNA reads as TGTGCCAGCAGCCCCAGGGATATCGCGCCCCAGCATTTT.